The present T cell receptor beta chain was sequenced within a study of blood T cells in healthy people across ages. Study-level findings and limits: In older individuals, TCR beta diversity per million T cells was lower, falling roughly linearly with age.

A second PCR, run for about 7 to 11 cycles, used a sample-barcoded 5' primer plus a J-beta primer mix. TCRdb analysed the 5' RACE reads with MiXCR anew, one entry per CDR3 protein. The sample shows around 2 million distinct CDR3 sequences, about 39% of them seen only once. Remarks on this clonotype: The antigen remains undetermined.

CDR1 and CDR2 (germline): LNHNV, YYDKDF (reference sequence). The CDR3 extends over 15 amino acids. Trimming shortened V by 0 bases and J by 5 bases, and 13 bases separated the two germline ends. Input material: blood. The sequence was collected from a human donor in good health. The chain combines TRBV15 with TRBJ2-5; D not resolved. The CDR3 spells CATSRDTKGIETQYF. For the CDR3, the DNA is TGTGCCACCAGCAGAGATACGAAAGGGATCGAGACCCAGTACTTC.